This TCR beta chain was profiled in a study of OX40 agonist ivuxolimab in advanced cancers. This CDR3 contains 13 residues. Germline assignment: CDR1 MRHNA and CDR2 SNTAGT. The junction had 0 bases not matched to a gene; V was cut back by 4 bases and J by 9 bases. Sequencing used immunoSEQ multiplex PCR; TCRdb keeps in-frame clones, though not all of them. Of about 96,000 clones listed, less than 95% were seen once; the top ten hold roughly 1.5%. V and J are TRBV6-4 and TRBJ2-4, with 13 bases identical to TRBD2. This sequence was found in an adult with an advanced solid tumor such as melanoma, head and neck, liver or kidney cancer. The starting material was CD4+ or CD8+ T cells sorted from blood, obtained in a trial of the OX40 agonist ivuxolimab. The CDR3 bases are TGTGCCAGCAGTGGACTAGCGGGAGGCATTCAGTACTTC. Its translation: CASSGLAGGIQYF.